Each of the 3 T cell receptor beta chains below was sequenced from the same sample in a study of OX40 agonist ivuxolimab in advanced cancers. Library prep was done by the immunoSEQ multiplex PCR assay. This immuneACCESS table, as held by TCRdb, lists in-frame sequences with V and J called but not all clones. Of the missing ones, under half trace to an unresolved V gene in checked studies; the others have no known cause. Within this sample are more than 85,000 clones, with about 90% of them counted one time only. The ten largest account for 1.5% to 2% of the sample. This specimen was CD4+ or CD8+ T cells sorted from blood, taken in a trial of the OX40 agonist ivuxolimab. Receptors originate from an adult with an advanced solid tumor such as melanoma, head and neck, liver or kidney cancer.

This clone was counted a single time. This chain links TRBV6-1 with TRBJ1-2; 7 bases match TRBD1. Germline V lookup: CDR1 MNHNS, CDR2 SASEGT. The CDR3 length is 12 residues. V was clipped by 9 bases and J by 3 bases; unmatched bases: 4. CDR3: CASRDSDYGYTF. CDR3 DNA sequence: TGTGCCAGTCGGGACAGTGACTATGGCTACACCTTC.

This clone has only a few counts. The CDR3 protein is CASSSLTSGIYEQYF. The CDR3 DNA follows: TGTGCCAGCAGTTCCTTAACTAGCGGGATCTACGAGCAGTACTTC. The rearrangement joins TRBV27 to TRBJ2-7, with 10 bases aligning to TRBD2. Germline V gene sequence: CDR1 MNHEY, CDR2 SMNVEV (reference sequence). CDR3 size: 15 residues. V was pared by 4 bases and J by 3 bases, with 6 bases of the junction left unmatched.

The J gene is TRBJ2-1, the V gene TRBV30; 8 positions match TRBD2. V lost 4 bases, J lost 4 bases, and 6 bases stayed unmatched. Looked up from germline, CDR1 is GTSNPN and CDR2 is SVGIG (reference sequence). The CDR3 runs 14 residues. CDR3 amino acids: CAWKTSDIYNEQFF. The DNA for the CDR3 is TGTGCCTGGAAGACTAGCGACATTTACAATGAGCAGTTCTTC.